A single T cell receptor (beta chain) is shown here with its context. Its antigen is currently unknown. Assay used: immunoSEQ multiplex PCR; TCRdb lists only in-frame clones, some missing. The sample consists of 120,000 or so clones, around 90% of them appearing once. The sample originates from a study of T cell responses to AZD1222 COVID-19 vaccine. The overall study: Pooled together were second doses at about 4 or about 12 weeks.

The CDR3 totals 16 residues. Germline lookup yields CDR1 SGDLS and CDR2 YYNGEE. V shed 0 bases, J shed 0 bases, and the junction held 3 bases outside the gene matches. Study-wide findings and caveats: Spike was spanned by vaccine-associated CD4 TCRs, which were dominant at 160-218 and 743-854. Repertoires in all cases were sampled only once the peak T cell response had passed. Donor demographics were predominantly white British with a female majority; clonal diversity may be underestimated.

The chain carries TRBV9 and TRBJ2-1; 7 nucleotides align to TRBD2. The receptor was isolated from an adult in good health. Sample: peripheral blood, taken on day 0 of AZD1222 vaccination. Here the CDR3 reads CASSVGGGFSYNEQFF. CDR3 sequence (DNA): TGTGCCAGCAGCGTAGGGGGAGGGTTCTCCTACAATGAGCAGTTCTTC.